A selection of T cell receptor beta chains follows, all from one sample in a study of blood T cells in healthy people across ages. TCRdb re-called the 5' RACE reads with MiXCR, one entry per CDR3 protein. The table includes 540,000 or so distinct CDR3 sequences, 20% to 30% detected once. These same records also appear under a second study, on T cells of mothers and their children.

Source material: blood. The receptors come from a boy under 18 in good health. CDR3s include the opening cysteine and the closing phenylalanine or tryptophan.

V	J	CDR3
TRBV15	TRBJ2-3	CATSRGISGGTDTQYF
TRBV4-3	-	CASSQRSEGRYNEQFF
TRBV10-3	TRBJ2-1	CAISGTGGSINEQFF
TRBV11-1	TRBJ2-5	CASSGPRVRGAVQETQYF
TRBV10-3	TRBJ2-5	CATADRSKETQYF
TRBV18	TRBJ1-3	CASSPLNLNSGNTIYF
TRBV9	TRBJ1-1	CASSVADGRTGEGDTEAFF
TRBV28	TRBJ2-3	CASTGDRMSSTDTQYF
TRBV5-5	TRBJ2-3	CASSLGISDTQYF
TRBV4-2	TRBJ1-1	CASSQEPGYTEAFF
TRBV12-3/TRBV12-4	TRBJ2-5	CASSFPDQGAETQYF
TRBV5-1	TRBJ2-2	CASSKNTGELSF
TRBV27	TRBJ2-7	CASSFLTGGNEQYF
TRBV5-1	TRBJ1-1	CASSLPGDTEAFF
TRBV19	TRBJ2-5	CASRRLGCGTQYF
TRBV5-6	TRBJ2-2	CASSQGRTRGEVFF
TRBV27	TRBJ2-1	CASSPDLGLLSEQFF
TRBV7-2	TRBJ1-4	CASSSSGGTNEKLFF
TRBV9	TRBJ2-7	CASSVGGGTGSYEQYF
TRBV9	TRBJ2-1	CASSVDAGGPREQFF
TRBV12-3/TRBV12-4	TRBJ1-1	CASSPGLGDRGNTEAFF
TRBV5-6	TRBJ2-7	CASSLFRRSLMLQYF
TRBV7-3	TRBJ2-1	CASSLDPSSGREQFF
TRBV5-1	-	CASSPWSGSYEQYF
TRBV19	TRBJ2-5	CASSGQKSLQETQYF
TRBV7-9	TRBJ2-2	CASSLPSSGANTGELFF
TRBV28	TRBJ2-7	CASTPAGETSYEQYF
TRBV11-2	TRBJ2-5	CASRRGGAGETQYF
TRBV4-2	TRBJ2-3	CASSLKGYGEGSADTQYF
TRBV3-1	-	CASSPLSGRLAEQYF
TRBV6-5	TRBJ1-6	CASRQGDVGLRSPLHF
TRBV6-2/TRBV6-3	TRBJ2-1	CASSQRDYNEQFF
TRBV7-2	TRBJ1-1	CASSPGQVQSTEAFF
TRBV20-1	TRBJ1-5	CSARDPGGIQPQHF
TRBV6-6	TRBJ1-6	CASSPFPSYNSPLHF
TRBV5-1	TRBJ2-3	CASSLGASGVTDTQYF
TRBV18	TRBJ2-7	CASSGQRAYEQYF
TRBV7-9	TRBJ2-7	CASTGWRGEQYF
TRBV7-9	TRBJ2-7	CASTGRDNSYEQYF
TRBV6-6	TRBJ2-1	CASRPSGEQQFF
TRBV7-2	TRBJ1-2	CASSNGVGTYTF
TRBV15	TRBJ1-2	CATSSPGWGGYTF
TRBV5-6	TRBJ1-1	CASSLVRQVNTEAFF
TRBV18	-	CASSPIGASGYNEQFF